The source of this TCR beta chain is a study of CD8+ T cells in alopecia areata. Study-level information: Tofacitinib therapy lasting 6 to 18 months was followed by 6 months off drug. Whole-study results and caveats: Normal skin's resident alphabeta T cells are sequenced alongside lesional scalp T cells. The link between baseline CD8+ expansion and response remains uncertain with one nonresponder. Greater clonality was observed in lesional scalp samples, especially alopecia totalis/universalis, versus normal scalp.

cDNA prepared by RNA extraction and subsequent reverse transcription served as the template for sequencing. Assay used: immunoSEQ multiplex PCR; TCRdb lists only in-frame clones, some missing. This sample has roughly 100,000 clones, with roughly 64% found just once. The CDR3 has 13 amino acids. Germline lookup yields CDR1 SQVTM and CDR2 ANQGSEA. V was trimmed by 6 bases and J by 5 bases, leaving 16 bases between them. A remark on this clone: Its specificity is not known.

The treatment was: oral pan-JAK inhibitor, 5-10 mg twice daily. Sequencing was performed on CD8+ T cells sorted from blood, taken at week 4, from a patient treated with tofacitinib. The receptor was isolated from a human donor with alopecia areata. The rearrangement uses TRBV29-1 and TRBJ1-2, with D tentatively TRBD1 (6 bases). CDR3 loop: CSVARNRDYGYTF. The CDR3 nucleotides read TGCAGCGTCGCTCGTAACAGGGATTATGGCTACACCTTC.